This T cell receptor beta chain was profiled in a study of T cell clonotyping in hematopoietic cell transplantation. Study observations and caveats: Few recipient clonotypes overlapped donors; over 97% were de novo at given depth.

Time point noted: recipient sample about 28 days before transplant, after cytoreduction. A word on this clone: Its matching antigen is unknown.

Trimming removed 5 bases from V and 6 bases from J, with 11 bases in between. This CDR3 has 13 residues. Germline values: CDR1 SGHRS, CDR2 YFSETQ. Sequencing used immunoSEQ multiplex PCR; TCRdb keeps in-frame clones, though not all of them. This table has some 40,000 clones, around 85% appearing once. The input for sequencing was peripheral blood mononuclear cells, taken before stem cell transplant. The sequence came from a man aged 55 to 70 with acute myeloid leukemia. Some clones in this sample may be carry-over from other donors' samples. This rearrangement joins TRBV5-1 to TRBJ2-2, with D tentatively TRBD1 or TRBD2 (5 bases each). The CDR3 loop is CASRNWGSGELFF. CDR3 DNA sequence: TGCGCCAGCAGAAATTGGGGGTCCGGGGAGCTGTTTTTT.